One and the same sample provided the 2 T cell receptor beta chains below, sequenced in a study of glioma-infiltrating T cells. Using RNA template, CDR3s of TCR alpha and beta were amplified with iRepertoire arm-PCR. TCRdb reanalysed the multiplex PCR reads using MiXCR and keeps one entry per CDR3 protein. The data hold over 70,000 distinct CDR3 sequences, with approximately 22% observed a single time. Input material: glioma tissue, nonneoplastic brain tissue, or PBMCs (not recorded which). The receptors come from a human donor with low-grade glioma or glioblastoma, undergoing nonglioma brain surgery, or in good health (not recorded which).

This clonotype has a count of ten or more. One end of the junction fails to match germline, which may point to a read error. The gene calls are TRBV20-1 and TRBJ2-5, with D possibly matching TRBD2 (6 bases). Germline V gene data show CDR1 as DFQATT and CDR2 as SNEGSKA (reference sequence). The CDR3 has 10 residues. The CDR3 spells CSASAETQYF. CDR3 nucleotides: TGCAGCGCTAGCGCAGAGACCCAGTACTTC.

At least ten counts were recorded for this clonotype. CDR3 nucleotides: TGTGCCAGCGCCCGAGTGCCCTACGAGCAGTACTTC. It specifies CASARVPYEQYF. The chain recombines TRBV6-2 or TRBV6-3 with TRBJ2-7; D call uncertain. V was trimmed by 8 bases and J by 2 bases, leaving 10 bases between them. Germline lookup yields CDR1 MNHEY and CDR2 SVGEGT. This CDR3 spans 12 amino acids.